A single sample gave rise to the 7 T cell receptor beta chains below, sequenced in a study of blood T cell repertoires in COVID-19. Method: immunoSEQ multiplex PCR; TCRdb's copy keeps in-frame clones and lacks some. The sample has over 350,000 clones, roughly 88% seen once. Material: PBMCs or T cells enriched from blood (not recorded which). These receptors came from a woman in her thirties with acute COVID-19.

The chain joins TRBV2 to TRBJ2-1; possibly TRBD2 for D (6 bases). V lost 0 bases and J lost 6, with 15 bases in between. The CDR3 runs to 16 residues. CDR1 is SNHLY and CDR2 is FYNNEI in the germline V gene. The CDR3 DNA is TGTGCCAGCAGTGAAGCGCTTTGGAGGGATGGCAATGAGCAGTTCTTC. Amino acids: CASSEALWRDGNEQFF.

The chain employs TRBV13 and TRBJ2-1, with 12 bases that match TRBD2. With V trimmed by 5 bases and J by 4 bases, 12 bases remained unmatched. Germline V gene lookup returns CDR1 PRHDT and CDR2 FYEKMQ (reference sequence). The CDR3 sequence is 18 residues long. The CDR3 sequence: CASSLPITLAGGYNEQFF. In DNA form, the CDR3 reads TGTGCCAGCAGCCTCCCGATCACCCTAGCGGGGGGGTACAATGAGCAGTTCTTC.

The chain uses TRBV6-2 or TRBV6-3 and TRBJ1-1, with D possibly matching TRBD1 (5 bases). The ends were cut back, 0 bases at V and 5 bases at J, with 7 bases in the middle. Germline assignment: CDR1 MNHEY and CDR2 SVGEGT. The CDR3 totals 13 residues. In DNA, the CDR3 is TGTGCCAGCAGTTACTCAGGGGCTACTGAAGCTTTCTTT. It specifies CASSYSGATEAFF.

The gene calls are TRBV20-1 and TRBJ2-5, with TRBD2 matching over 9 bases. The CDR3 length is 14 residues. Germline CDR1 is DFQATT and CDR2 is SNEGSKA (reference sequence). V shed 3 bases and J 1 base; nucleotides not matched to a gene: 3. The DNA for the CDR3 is TGCAGTGCTAGTAGCGGGAGCGTCCAAGAGACCCAGTACTTC. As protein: CSASSGSVQETQYF.

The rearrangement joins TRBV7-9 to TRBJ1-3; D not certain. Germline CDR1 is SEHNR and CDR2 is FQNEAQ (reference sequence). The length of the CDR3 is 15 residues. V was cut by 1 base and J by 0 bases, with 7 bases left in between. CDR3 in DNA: TGTGCCAGCAGCTTAGGAGGCCTCTCTGGAAACACCATATATTTT. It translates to CASSLGGLSGNTIYF.

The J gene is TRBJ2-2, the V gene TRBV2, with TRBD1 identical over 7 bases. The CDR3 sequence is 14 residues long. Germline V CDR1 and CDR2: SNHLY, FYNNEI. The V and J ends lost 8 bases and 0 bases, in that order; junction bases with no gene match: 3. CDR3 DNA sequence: TGTGCCAGCCTCGACAGGGCGAACACCGGGGAGCTGTTTTTT. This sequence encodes CASLDRANTGELFF.

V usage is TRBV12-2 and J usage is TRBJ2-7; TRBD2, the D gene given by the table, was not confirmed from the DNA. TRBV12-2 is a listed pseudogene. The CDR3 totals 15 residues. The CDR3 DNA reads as TGTGCAAGTCGCTCGCCGAGGGCGAGATCCTACGAGCAGTACTTC. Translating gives CASRSPRARSYEQYF.